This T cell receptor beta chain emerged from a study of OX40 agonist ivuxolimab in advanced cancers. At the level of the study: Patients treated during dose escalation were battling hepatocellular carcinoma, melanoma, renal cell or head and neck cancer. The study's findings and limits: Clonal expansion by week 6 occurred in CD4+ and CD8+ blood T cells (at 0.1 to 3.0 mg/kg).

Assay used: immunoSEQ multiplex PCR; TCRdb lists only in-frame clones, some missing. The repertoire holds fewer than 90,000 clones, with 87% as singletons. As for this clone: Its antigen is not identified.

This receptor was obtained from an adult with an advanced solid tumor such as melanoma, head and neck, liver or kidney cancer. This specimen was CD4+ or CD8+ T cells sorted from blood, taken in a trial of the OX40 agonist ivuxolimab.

The CDR3 region is CASSPGQGANEQFF. CDR3 coding DNA: TGCGCCAGCAGCCCCGGACAGGGGGCCAATGAGCAGTTCTTC. The chain carries TRBV5-1 and TRBJ2-1, with TRBD1 identical over 11 bases. The V and J ends lost 4 bases and 6 bases, in that order; junction bases with no gene match: 3. CDR3 length equals 14 residues. The V gene's germline CDR1 is SGHRS and CDR2 YFSETQ.